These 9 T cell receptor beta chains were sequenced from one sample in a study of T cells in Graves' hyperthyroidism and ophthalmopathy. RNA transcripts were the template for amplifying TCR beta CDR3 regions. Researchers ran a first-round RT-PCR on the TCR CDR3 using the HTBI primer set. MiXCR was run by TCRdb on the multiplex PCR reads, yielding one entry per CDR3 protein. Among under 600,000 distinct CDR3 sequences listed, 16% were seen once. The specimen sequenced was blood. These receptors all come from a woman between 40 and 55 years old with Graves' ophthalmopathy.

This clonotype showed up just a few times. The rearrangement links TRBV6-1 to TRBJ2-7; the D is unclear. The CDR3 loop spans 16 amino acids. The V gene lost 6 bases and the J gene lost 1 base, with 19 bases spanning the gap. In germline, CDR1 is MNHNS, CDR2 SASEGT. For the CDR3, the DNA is TGTGCCAGCAGCCGTGAGGCGGATTCCCCTTCCTACGAGCAGTACTTC. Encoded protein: CASSREADSPSYEQYF.

As DNA, the CDR3 is TGTGCCTGGAGTGTAAGCCAGGGGGGGTCCTACGAGCAGTACTTC. Amino acids: CAWSVSQGGSYEQYF. V and J are TRBV30 and TRBJ2-7; D could derive from TRBD1 or TRBD2 (7 bases each). The CDR3 has 15 amino acids. Trimming removed 0 bases at V and 1 base at J, with 13 bases between. The germline V gene encodes CDR1 GTSNPN and CDR2 SVGIG (reference sequence).

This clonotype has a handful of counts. The CDR3 region is CASKGDRAPDTQYF. CDR3 in DNA: TGTGCCAGCAAGGGGGACAGGGCCCCAGATACGCAGTATTTT. The chain uses TRBV2 and TRBJ2-3; 9 nucleotides match TRBD1. V shed 7 bases, J shed 4 bases, and the junction held 6 bases outside the gene matches. The CDR3 sequence is 14 residues long. In germline, CDR1 is SNHLY, CDR2 FYNNEI.

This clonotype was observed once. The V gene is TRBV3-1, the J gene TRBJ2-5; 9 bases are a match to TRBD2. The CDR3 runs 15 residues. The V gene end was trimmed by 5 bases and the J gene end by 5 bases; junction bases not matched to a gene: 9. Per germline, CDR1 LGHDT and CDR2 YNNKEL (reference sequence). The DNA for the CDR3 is TGTGCCAGCAGCGTAGCTGGGACTAGCCGGGAGACCCAGTACTTC. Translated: CASSVAGTSRETQYF.

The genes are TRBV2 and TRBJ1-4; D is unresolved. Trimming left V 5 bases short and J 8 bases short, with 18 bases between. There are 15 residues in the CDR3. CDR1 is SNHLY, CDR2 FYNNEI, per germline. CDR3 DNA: TGTGCCAGCAGTCCCCGAGGAGGGCGGGAGGAAAAACTGTTTTTT. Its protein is CASSPRGGREEKLFF.

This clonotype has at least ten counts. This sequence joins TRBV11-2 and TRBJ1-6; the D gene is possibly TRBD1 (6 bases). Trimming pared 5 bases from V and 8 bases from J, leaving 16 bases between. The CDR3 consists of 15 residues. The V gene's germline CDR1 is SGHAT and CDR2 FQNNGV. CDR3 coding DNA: TGTGCCAGCAGCGACAGGCCAGGGGCCTATTCACCCCTCCACTTT. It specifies CASSDRPGAYSPLHF.

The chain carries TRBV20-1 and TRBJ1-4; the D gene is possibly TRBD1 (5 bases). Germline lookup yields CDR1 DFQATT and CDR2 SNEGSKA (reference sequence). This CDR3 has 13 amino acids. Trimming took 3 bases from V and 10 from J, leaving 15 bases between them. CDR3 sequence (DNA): TGCAGTGCTAGTGGACACCCACGGGGAAAACTGTTTTTT. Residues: CSASGHPRGKLFF.

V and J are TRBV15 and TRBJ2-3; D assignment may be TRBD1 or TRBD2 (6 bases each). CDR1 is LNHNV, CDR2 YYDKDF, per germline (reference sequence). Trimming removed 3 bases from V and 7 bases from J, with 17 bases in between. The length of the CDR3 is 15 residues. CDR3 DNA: TGTGCCACCAGCAGTGCCGGGACTGGACAGAATACGCAGTATTTT. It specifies CATSSAGTGQNTQYF. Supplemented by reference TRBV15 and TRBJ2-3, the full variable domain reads DAMVIQNPRYQVTQFGKPVTLSCSQTLNHNVMYWYQQKSSQAPKLLFHYYDKDFNNEADTPDNFQSRRPNTSFCFLDIRSPGLGDTAMYLCATSSAGTGQNTQYFGPGTRLTVL.

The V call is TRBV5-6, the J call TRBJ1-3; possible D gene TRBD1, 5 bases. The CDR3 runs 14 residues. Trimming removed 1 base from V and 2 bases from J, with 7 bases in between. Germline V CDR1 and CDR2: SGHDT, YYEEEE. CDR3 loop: CASSLKGPGNTIYF. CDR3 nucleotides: TGTGCCAGCAGCTTGAAGGGGCCTGGAAACACCATATATTTT.